Presented here are 21 T cell receptor beta chains from one specimen sequenced in a study of beta chain features in type 1 diabetes. No cognate antigen is known for these TCRs. Expressed TCRB transcripts were sequenced because the entire RNA isolate underwent reverse transcription. Only in-frame clones appear in the TCRdb table, and some are missing; sequencing was by immunoSEQ multiplex PCR. This table has a few hundred thousand clones, 20% appearing once. Overall study findings and caveats: Type 1 diabetes patients had moderately but significantly shorter TCRB CDR3s in all four CD4+ subsets.

The sample taken for sequencing was naive CD4+ T cells from blood. These TCRs come from a woman in her thirties or forties with type 1 diabetes.

The J gene is TRBJ1-4, the V gene TRBV30; D remains ambiguous. CDR3 size: 13 residues. Germline V gene lookup returns CDR1 GTSNPN and CDR2 SVGIG (reference sequence). V was pared by 0 bases and J by 4 bases, with 6 bases between. Written as DNA, the CDR3 is TGTGCCTGGAGTGTACAGATTAATGAAAAACTGTTTTTT. Its protein is CAWSVQINEKLFF.

The CDR3 here is CAARDRAYEQYF. The DNA of the CDR3 is TGTGCCGCCCGGGACAGAGCCTACGAGCAGTACTTC. The chain combines TRBV6-5 with TRBJ2-7; TRBD1 aligns across 7 bases. Trimming took 11 bases from V and 2 from J; bases not matched to a gene: 6. From germline, CDR1 is MNHEY and CDR2 SVGAGI. This CDR3 has 12 residues.

There are a few counts of this clone. The chain has TRBV10-3 and TRBJ2-1, with 12 bases aligning to TRBD2. Losses at the gene ends were 5 bases for V and 7 bases for J; bases not matched to a gene: 6. This CDR3 has 15 amino acids. Germline values: CDR1 ENHRY, CDR2 SYGVKD. CDR3 nucleotide sequence: TGTGCCATCAGTAGACTAGCGGGAGAGGGGAATGAGCAGTTCTTC. Protein: CAISRLAGEGNEQFF.

Only a few counts were recorded for this clone. The same CDR3 arises from other DNA sequences in this sample as well. The rearrangement uses TRBV7-3 and TRBJ2-2; D unresolved. The germline V gene encodes CDR1 SGHTA and CDR2 FQGTGA. CDR3 length: 12 residues. Trimming shortened V by 5 bases and J by 2 bases, and 3 bases separated the two germline ends. DNA for the CDR3: TGTGCCAGCAGCCTTAACACCGGGGAGCTGTTTTTT. Protein product: CASSLNTGELFF.

The CDR3 DNA reads as TGTGCCAGCAGCTTCTGGGGACTGGACGAGCAGTACTTC. Protein: CASSFWGLDEQYF. The rearrangement links TRBV7-9 to TRBJ2-7; a possible D gene is TRBD2 (6 bases). The germline V and J ends were trimmed by 3 bases and 5 bases, with 11 bases remaining between them. This CDR3 region has 13 residues. Germline CDR1 is SEHNR and CDR2 is FQNEAQ (reference sequence).

This clone has just a few counts. The chain carries TRBV28 and TRBJ1-1; D remains ambiguous. The CDR3 has 13 amino acids. V was clipped by 6 bases and J by 11 bases, with 19 bases between them. Germline lookup yields CDR1 MDHEN and CDR2 SYDVKM. This chain's CDR3 is CASSVLGLTSAFF. The CDR3 nucleotides read TGTGCCAGCAGCGTCCTCGGACTCACGTCGGCTTTCTTT.

This clone has only a few counts. The chain is built from TRBV28 and TRBJ1-2; tentatively, D is TRBD1 (6 bases). CDR3 size: 13 residues. Germline V gene sequence: CDR1 MDHEN, CDR2 SYDVKM. Deletions cut 7 bases from V and 8 bases from J, with 17 bases between. CDR3 sequence reads: CASIQRGEGGYTF. The CDR3 DNA follows: TGTGCCAGCATCCAAAGGGGGGAGGGAGGCTACACCTTC.

V is TRBV28 and J is TRBJ2-1, with TRBD1 matching over 9 bases. The CDR3 has 14 residues. The germline gives CDR1 MDHEN, CDR2 SYDVKM. Germline trimming cut 4 bases from V and 7 bases from J; bases unmatched to any gene: 5. CDR3 coding DNA: TGTGCCAGCAGTTCCCCGGACAGGGGAAATGAGCAGTTCTTC. Translated, it gives CASSSPDRGNEQFF.

This clone was seen a few times. The chain joins TRBV15 to TRBJ2-1; 8 bases align to TRBD2. Germline loops: CDR1 LNHNV, CDR2 YYDKDF (reference sequence). J lost 3 bases, V lost 1 base, and 5 bases had no gene match. This CDR3 region has 16 residues. The CDR3 sequence: CATSRVSLAVYNEQFF. In DNA form, the CDR3 reads TGTGCCACCAGCAGAGTGTCACTAGCGGTCTACAATGAGCAGTTCTTC.

This clone was found a few times. In DNA, the CDR3 is TGTGCCAGCAACCCCGGGACAGTCTATGGCTACACCTTC. Translating gives CASNPGTVYGYTF. V usage is TRBV7-2 and J usage is TRBJ1-2, with TRBD1 matching over 7 bases. The germline V gene has CDR1 SGHTA and CDR2 FQGNSA. This CDR3 is built from 13 residues. J was trimmed by 4 bases and V by 7 bases; bases with no gene match: 6.

V gene TRBV28 combines with J gene TRBJ1-1; TRBD1 agrees at 7 bases. V lost 5 bases and J lost 4; bases outside the gene matches: 7. Per the germline V gene, CDR1 is MDHEN and CDR2 is SYDVKM. There are 14 residues in the CDR3. The CDR3 region is CASSTNHRGTEAFF. DNA for the CDR3: TGTGCCAGCAGTACCAACCACAGGGGCACTGAAGCTTTCTTT.

This chain uses TRBV30 with TRBJ1-5, with D possibly being TRBD1 (5 bases). This CDR3 is 15 amino acids long. Trimming shortened V by 5 bases and J by 1 base, and 15 bases separated the two germline ends. Germline V lookup: CDR1 GTSNPN, CDR2 SVGIG (reference sequence). CDR3 in DNA: TGTGCCTGGGGGGCACGGGCGGGGAGCAATCAGCCCCAGCATTTT. Translation: CAWGARAGSNQPQHF.

This clone turned up a few times. The chain employs TRBV29-1 and TRBJ1-3; 8 bases align to TRBD1. The V gene's germline CDR1 is SQVTM and CDR2 ANQGSEA. V lost 6 bases to trimming and J lost 5 bases; unmatched junction nucleotides: 6. This CDR3 has 13 amino acids. The chain's CDR3 is CSVVDRARNTIYF. Here the CDR3 DNA reads TGCAGCGTCGTGGACAGGGCAAGAAACACCATATATTTT.

This rearrangement joins TRBV6-5 to TRBJ2-5; a weak D match, TRBD1 (5 bases). V dropped 0 bases and J dropped 7 bases, with 12 bases sitting between them. CDR3 size: 14 residues. Germline V lookup: CDR1 MNHEY, CDR2 SVGAGI. The chain's CDR3 is CASSYSAGQGTQYF. The CDR3 bases are TGTGCCAGCAGTTACTCGGCAGGCCAGGGGACCCAGTACTTC.

This clone was counted a few times. The chain combines TRBV29-1 with TRBJ2-3; a weak D match, TRBD1 (5 bases). V was shortened by 3 bases and J by 4 bases, with 17 bases between the two germline ends. Germline assignment: CDR1 SQVTM and CDR2 ANQGSEA. The CDR3 runs to 15 residues. This CDR3 is CSVDKRSGSPDTQYF. For the CDR3, the DNA is TGCAGCGTTGATAAGAGGTCAGGGTCCCCAGATACGCAGTATTTT.

The chain employs TRBV29-1 and TRBJ2-7; a possible D gene is TRBD2 (6 bases). The germline V gene encodes CDR1 SQVTM and CDR2 ANQGSEA. V lost 5 bases and J lost 7, with 24 bases in between. CDR3 length: 15 amino acids. Written as DNA, the CDR3 is TGCAGCGTTATAGGGACTGATTTAAAAACTTGGGAGCAGTACTTC. It is translated as CSVIGTDLKTWEQYF.

The genes are TRBV18 and TRBJ2-7; possibly TRBD1 for D (5 bases). The CDR3 spans 13 residues. Germline CDR1 is KGHSH and CDR2 is LQKENI. Trimming took 6 bases from V and 2 from J, leaving 11 bases between them. The CDR3 sequence: CASSQDSTYEQYF. CDR3 coding DNA: TGTGCCAGCTCTCAAGACAGTACCTACGAGCAGTACTTC.

Only a few counts were recorded for this clone. CDR3 DNA sequence: TGTGCCAGCAGCTTAGCTCAGGGGCGAGCCAAAAACATTCAGTACTTC. Translating gives CASSLAQGRAKNIQYF. The chain couples TRBV7-9 to TRBJ2-4; D may be TRBD1 (6 bases). CDR3 length: 16 residues. Germline V gene lookup returns CDR1 SEHNR and CDR2 FQNEAQ (reference sequence). Trimming pared 0 bases from V and 0 bases from J, leaving 9 bases between.

The chain couples TRBV4-2 to TRBJ1-3; D remains ambiguous. The CDR3 loop spans 16 amino acids. V was pared by 0 bases and J by 0 bases, with 9 bases between. Germline V gene lookup returns CDR1 LGHNA and CDR2 YNFKEQ. CDR3 bases: TGTGCCAGCAGCCAAGAAGTACTCTACTCTGGAAACACCATATATTTT. Translating gives CASSQEVLYSGNTIYF.

The rearrangement links TRBV28 to TRBJ1-1, with no clear D. From germline, CDR1 is MDHEN and CDR2 SYDVKM. With 7 bases removed from V and 1 base from J, the gap between germline ends came to 10 bases. CDR3 size: 13 residues. The CDR3 region has the DNA TGTGCCAGCAATACTCGGGAGAACACTGAAGCTTTCTTT. This codes for CASNTRENTEAFF.

This chain links TRBV6-6 with TRBJ1-4; maybe TRBD1 (5 bases). CDR3 size: 14 residues. Germline CDR1 and CDR2: MNHNY and SVGAGI (reference sequence). Trimming took 7 bases from V and 2 from J, leaving 11 bases between them. This chain's CDR3 is CASNQEGTNEKLFF. CDR3 sequence (DNA): TGTGCCAGCAACCAGGAGGGGACTAATGAAAAACTGTTTTTT.